This T cell receptor beta chain was sequenced in a study of blood T cells in healthy people across ages. Study outcomes and limitations: Older age coincided with a roughly linear decline in TCR beta diversity per million T cells. What prevented conclusive comparison of naive and antigen-experienced cells was that PBMCs were unsorted.

With respect to this clonotype: Its antigen is unidentified.

For the second PCR, which ran for roughly 6 to 12 cycles, a sample-barcoded 5' primer and a J-beta primer mix were used. Each single sample gave us at least 3 million CDR3-containing paired-end reads. MiXCR, run by TCRdb on the 5' RACE reads, gives a single entry per CDR3 protein. In the table there are about 2 million distinct CDR3 sequences, about 49% of which are singletons. The germline V and J ends were trimmed by 6 bases and 4 bases, with 14 bases remaining between them. The CDR3 consists of 14 residues. The germline V gene has CDR1 MNHNS and CDR2 SASEGT. The sequencing sample was made of blood. This clonotype was sampled from a woman in her thirties or forties in good health. This sequence joins TRBV6-1 and TRBJ2-3; tentatively, D is TRBD1 or TRBD2 (5 bases each). This chain's CDR3 is CASRPRGTADTQYF. The CDR3 DNA reads TGTGCCAGCAGACCACGAGGGACCGCAGATACGCAGTATTTT.